Below are 10 T cell receptor beta chains sequenced from a single sample in a study of T cell responses to AZD1222 COVID-19 vaccine. Measured with immunoSEQ multiplex PCR; TCRdb has only the in-frame clones, and not every one. The sample carries tens of thousands of clones, 70% to 90% recorded once. The input for sequencing was peripheral blood, taken on day 0 of AZD1222 vaccination. The receptors here all came from an adult in good health.

This sequence joins TRBV9 and TRBJ1-3; D is unresolved. The CDR3 length is 10 residues. Trimming removed 4 bases from V and 6 bases from J, with 2 bases in between. The germline gives CDR1 SGDLS, CDR2 YYNGEE. The DNA for the CDR3 is TGTGCCAGCAGCTCAAACACCATATATTTT. Translated: CASSSNTIYF.

The chain joins TRBV7-2 to TRBJ1-1; D is possibly TRBD1 (6 bases). This CDR3 comprises 13 residues. Trimming pared 5 bases from V and 5 bases from J, leaving 12 bases between. From germline, CDR1 is SGHTA and CDR2 FQGNSA. CDR3 nucleotides: TGTGCCAGCAGCCTACAGGGAGAGACTGAAGCTTTCTTT. This sequence encodes CASSLQGETEAFF.

The J gene is TRBJ2-5, the V gene TRBV12-3 or TRBV12-4; D gene uncertain. This CDR3 is 12 amino acids long. V was trimmed by 2 bases and J by 5 bases, leaving 6 bases between them. CDR3 bases: TGTGCCAGCAGTTTACTGGGCGAGACCCAGTACTTC. This codes for CASSLLGETQYF.

J is TRBJ1-1 and V is TRBV7-2; D is unclear. Deletions cut 5 bases from V and 0 bases from J, with 10 bases between. The CDR3 extends over 14 amino acids. Germline V CDR1 and CDR2: SGHTA, FQGNSA. For the CDR3, the DNA is TGTGCCAGCAGCCGTCAGGCCTTGAACACTGAAGCTTTCTTT. Protein: CASSRQALNTEAFF.

The chain links TRBV4-3 to TRBJ2-7, with 8 bases fitting TRBD2. From germline, CDR1 is LGHNA and CDR2 YSLEER. The CDR3 sequence is 16 residues long. V lost 1 base, J lost 3 bases, and 8 bases stayed unmatched. CDR3 in DNA: TGCGCCAGCAGCCAAGTTGGGCGGGGGGCAAACTACGAGCAGTACTTC. Translation gives CASSQVGRGANYEQYF.

The rearrangement uses TRBV28 and TRBJ1-5, with D possibly being TRBD1 (5 bases). CDR1 MDHEN and CDR2 SYDVKM come from the germline V gene. The CDR3 runs to 16 residues. Trimming removed 6 bases from V and 9 bases from J, with 24 bases in between. CDR3 nucleotide sequence: TGTGCCAGCAGCCCCCCCCCGGACACCCGGTTGGTGCCCCAGCATTTT. Translating gives CASSPPPDTRLVPQHF.

This clone was seen only a few times. The chain links TRBV27 to TRBJ2-3; 7 bases are a match to TRBD1. The CDR3 is 18 amino acids. The trim removed 3 bases at V and 2 bases at J, leaving 14 bases unmatched. In germline, CDR1 is MNHEY, CDR2 SMNVEV (reference sequence). DNA of the CDR3: TGTGCCAGCAGTTTTTCCCAAACCTACACAGGGGTCACAGATACGCAGTATTTT. As protein: CASSFSQTYTGVTDTQYF.

Written as DNA, the CDR3 is TGTGCCAGTAGTATTTTTCTTGAGGGAGGCTACACCTTC. It translates to CASSIFLEGGYTF. The gene calls are TRBV19 and TRBJ1-2; no definite D call. V was trimmed by 3 bases and J by 8 bases, leaving 13 bases between them. CDR1 is LNHDA and CDR2 is SQIVND in the germline V gene (reference sequence). This CDR3 is 13 amino acids long. Variable domain in full (rest from reference TRBV19 and TRBJ1-2): DGGITQSPKYLFRKEGQNVTLSCEQNLNHDAMYWYRQDPGQGLRLIYYSQIVNDFQKGDIAEGYSVSREKKESFPLTVTSAQKNPTAFYLCASSIFLEGGYTFGSGTRLTVV.

The chain couples TRBV5-7 to TRBJ1-1, with D perhaps matching TRBD1 (5 bases). TRBV5-7 is recorded as an ORF, its role being uncertain. Trimming stripped 0 bases from V and 6 bases from J, with 21 bases between. The CDR3 extends over 17 amino acids. The CDR3 sequence: CASSLEGNRNTLAEAFF. In DNA, the CDR3 is TGTGCCAGCAGCTTGGAAGGAAACAGGAATACGTTAGCTGAAGCTTTCTTT.

V gene TRBV5-6 combines with J gene TRBJ2-1; D gene unclear. Germline V gene data show CDR1 as SGHDT and CDR2 as YYEEEE. This CDR3 comprises 15 residues. V was clipped by 2 bases and J by 5 bases, with 14 bases between them. CDR3 nucleotides: TGTGCCAGCAGCTTACTCGGGCGGTCAGACAATGAGCAGTTCTTC. This sequence encodes CASSLLGRSDNEQFF.